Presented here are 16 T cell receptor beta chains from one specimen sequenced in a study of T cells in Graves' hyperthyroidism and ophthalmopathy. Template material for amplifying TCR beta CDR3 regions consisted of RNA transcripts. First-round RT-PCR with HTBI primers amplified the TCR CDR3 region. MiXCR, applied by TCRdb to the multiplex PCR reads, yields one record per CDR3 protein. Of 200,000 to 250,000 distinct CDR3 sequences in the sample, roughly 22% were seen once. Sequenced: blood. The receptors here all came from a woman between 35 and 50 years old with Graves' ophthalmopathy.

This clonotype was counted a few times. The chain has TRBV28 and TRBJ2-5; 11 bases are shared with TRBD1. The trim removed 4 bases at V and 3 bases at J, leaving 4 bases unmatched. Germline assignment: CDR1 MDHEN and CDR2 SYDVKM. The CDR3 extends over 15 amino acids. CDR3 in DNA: TGTGCCAGCAGTTCGGACAGGGGGCAAGAAGAGACCCAGTACTTC. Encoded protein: CASSSDRGQEETQYF.

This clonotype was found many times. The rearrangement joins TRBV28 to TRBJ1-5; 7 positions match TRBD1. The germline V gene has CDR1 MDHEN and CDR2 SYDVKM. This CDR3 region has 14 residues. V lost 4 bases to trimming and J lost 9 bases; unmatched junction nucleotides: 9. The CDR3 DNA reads TGTGCCAGCAGTTCGCCGACAGGGCTCGGGCCCCAGCATTTT. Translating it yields CASSSPTGLGPQHF.

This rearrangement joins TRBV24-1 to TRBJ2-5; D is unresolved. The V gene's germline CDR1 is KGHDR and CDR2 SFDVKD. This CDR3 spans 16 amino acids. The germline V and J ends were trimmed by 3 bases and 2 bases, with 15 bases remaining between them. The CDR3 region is CATSDDDWRKQETQYF. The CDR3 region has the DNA TGTGCCACCAGTGATGACGACTGGCGGAAGCAAGAGACCCAGTACTTC.

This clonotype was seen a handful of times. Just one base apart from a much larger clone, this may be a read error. This CDR3 is CSAERQGAKNIQHF. CDR3 DNA: TGCAGCGCGGAGAGGCAGGGGGCCAAAAACATTCAGCACTTC. The genes are TRBV29-1 and TRBJ2-4; the match to TRBD1 covers 8 bases. Germline V gene lookup returns CDR1 SQVTM and CDR2 ANQGSEA. The CDR3 runs to 14 residues.

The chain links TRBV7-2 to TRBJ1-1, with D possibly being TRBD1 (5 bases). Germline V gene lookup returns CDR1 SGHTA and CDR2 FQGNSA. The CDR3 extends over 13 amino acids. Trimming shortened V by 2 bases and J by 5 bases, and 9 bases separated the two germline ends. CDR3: CASSLLRGTEAFF. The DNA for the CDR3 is TGTGCCAGCAGCTTACTCCGGGGGACTGAAGCTTTCTTT.

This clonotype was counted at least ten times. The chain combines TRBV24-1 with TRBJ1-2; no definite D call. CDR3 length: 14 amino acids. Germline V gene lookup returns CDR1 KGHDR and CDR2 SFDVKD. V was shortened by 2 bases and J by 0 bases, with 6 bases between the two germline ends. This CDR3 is CATSDWGANYGYTF. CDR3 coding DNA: TGTGCCACCAGTGATTGGGGAGCTAACTATGGCTACACCTTC.

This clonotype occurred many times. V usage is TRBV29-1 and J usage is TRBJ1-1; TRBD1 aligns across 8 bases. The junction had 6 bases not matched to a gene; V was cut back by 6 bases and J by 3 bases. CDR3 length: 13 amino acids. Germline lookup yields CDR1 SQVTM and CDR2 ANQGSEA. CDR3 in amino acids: CSVVRGRDTEAFF. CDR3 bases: TGCAGCGTCGTCAGGGGGCGGGACACTGAAGCTTTCTTT.

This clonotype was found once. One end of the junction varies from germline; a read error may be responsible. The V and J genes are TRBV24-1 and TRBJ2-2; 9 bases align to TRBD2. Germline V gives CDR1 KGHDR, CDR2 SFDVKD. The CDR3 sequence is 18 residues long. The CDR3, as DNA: TGTGCCACCAGTGATCCCCGACTAGCGGTAACGAACACCGGGGAGCTGTATTTT. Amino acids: CATSDPRLAVTNTGELYF.

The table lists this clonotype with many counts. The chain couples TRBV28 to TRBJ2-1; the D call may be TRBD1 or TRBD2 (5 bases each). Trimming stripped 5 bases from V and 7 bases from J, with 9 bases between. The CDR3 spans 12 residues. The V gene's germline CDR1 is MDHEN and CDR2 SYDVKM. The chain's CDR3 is CASSIEGNEQFF. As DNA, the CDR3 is TGTGCCAGCAGTATAGAGGGGAATGAGCAGTTCTTC.

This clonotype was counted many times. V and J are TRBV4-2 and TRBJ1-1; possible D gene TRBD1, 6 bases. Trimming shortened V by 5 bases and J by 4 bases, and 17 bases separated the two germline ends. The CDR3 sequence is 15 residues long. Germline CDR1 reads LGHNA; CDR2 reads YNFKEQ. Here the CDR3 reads CASSRGRQESTEAFF. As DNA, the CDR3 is TGTGCCAGCAGCAGAGGTCGACAGGAGAGCACTGAAGCTTTCTTT.

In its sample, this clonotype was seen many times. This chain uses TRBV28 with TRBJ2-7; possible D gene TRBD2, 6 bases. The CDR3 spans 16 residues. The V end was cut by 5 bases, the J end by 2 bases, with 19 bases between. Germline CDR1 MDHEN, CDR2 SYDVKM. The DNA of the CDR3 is TGTGCCAGCAGTCCAACCCCGGGACTCTATCCCTACGAGCAGTACTTC. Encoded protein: CASSPTPGLYPYEQYF.

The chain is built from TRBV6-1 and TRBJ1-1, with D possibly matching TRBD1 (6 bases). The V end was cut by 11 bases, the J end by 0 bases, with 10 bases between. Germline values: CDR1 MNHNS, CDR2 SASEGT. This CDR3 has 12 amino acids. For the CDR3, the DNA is TGTGCCCACGGACAGCTGAACACTGAAGCTTTCTTT. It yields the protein CAHGQLNTEAFF.

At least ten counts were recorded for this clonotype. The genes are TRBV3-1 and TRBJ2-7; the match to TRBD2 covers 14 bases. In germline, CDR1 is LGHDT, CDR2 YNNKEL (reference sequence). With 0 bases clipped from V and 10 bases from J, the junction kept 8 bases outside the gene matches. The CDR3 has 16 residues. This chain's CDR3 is CASSQDGLAGGLDQYF. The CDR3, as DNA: TGTGCCAGCAGCCAAGACGGACTAGCGGGAGGACTAGATCAGTACTTC.

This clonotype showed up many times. This CDR3 reads CSVELAGGGETQYF. CDR3 bases: TGCAGCGTTGAACTAGCGGGAGGCGGGGAGACCCAGTACTTC. The rearrangement uses TRBV29-1 and TRBJ2-5; 11 bases agree with TRBD2. Germline V lookup: CDR1 SQVTM, CDR2 ANQGSEA. The CDR3 runs to 14 residues. The V segment lost 2 bases and the J segment 5 bases; nucleotides outside the gene matches: 4.

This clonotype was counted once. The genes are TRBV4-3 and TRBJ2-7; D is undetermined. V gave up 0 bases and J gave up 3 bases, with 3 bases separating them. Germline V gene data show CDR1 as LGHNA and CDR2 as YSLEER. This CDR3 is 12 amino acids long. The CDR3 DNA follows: TGCGCCAGCAGCCAAGACAACTACGAGCAGTACTTC. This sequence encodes CASSQDNYEQYF.

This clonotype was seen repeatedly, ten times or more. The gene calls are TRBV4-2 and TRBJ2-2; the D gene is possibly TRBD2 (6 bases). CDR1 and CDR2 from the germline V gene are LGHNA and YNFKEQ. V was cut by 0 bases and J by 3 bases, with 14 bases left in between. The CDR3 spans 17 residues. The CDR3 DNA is TGTGCCAGCAGCCAAGATCTGGGCGGGACCTACACCGGGGAGCTGTTTTTT. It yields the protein CASSQDLGGTYTGELFF.